Listed below are T cell receptor beta chains from one sample, sequenced in a study of shared clonotypes between healthy human individuals. Sequenced by immunoSEQ multiplex PCR; TCRdb stores in-frame clones only, minus some. Of 2,500,000 or so clones in the sample, around 90% were seen once. Sequencing was carried out using naive CD4+ T cells sorted from blood. Source of these receptors: a young man in good health. The CDR3 runs from the conserved cysteine through the conserved F or W. Fields, in order: V gene, D gene, clone size, J gene, CDR3 protein, CDR3 DNA. D genes are given only for firm matches. Not every row has a clone size; where given, it reads once, few, many or a size class.

>TRBV19|.|.|TRBJ1-5
CASKKAGMNQPQHF
TGTGCCAGTAAGAAGGCAGGGATGAATCAGCCCCAGCATTTT
>TRBV5-1|TRBD1|once|TRBJ2-5
CASSRDRGRQETQYF
TGCGCCAGCAGTCGGGACAGGGGTCGTCAGGAGACCCAGTACTTC
>TRBV28|TRBD1|.|TRBJ1-1
CASATGQMNTEAFF
TGTGCCAGCGCAACGGGACAGATGAACACTGAAGCTTTCTTT
>TRBV6-1|.|.|TRBJ2-7
CASSQTRLEQYF
TGTGCCAGCAGCCAAACTAGGCTCGAGCAGTACTTC
>TRBV5-1|.|once|TRBJ2-2
CASSLDGGNTGELFF
TGCGCCAGCAGCTTGGATGGGGGCAACACCGGGGAGCTGTTTTTT
>TRBV7-2|.|.|TRBJ1-3
CASSGRVVAGNTIYF
TGTGCCAGCAGCGGCAGGGTTGTCGCTGGAAACACCATATATTTT
>TRBV5-1|TRBD2|.|TRBJ2-1
CASSPSRAGGSNEQFF
TGCGCCAGCAGCCCGAGCCGAGCGGGAGGATCTAATGAGCAGTTCTTC
>TRBV4-3|.|.|TRBJ2-5
CASSQDLQVQETQYF
TGCGCCAGCAGCCAAGATCTACAGGTCCAAGAGACCCAGTACTTC
>TRBV7-2|.|.|TRBJ1-5
CASSLAQGIYSNQPQHF
TGTGCCAGCAGCTTAGCCCAAGGAATATATAGCAATCAGCCCCAGCATTTT
>TRBV6-5|.|.|TRBJ1-2
CASSYSRQKYGYTF
TGTGCCAGCAGTTACTCGCGGCAGAAGTATGGCTACACCTTC
>TRBV19|.|.|TRBJ2-3
CASKGPGRDTDTQYF
TGTGCCAGTAAGGGGCCGGGGCGGGACACAGATACGCAGTATTTT
>TRBV5-1|TRBD2|.|TRBJ2-3
CASRPGTSGITDTQYF
TGCGCCAGCAGACCTGGGACTAGCGGAATCACAGATACGCAGTATTTT
>TRBV2|.|.|TRBJ1-1
CASIEQGPSEAFF
TGTGCCAGCATAGAGCAGGGCCCTTCTGAAGCTTTCTTT
>TRBV7-2|.|.|TRBJ2-2
CASSLGLAYGELFF
TGTGCCAGCAGCTTAGGGCTAGCTTACGGGGAGCTGTTTTTT
>TRBV2|TRBD2|once|TRBJ2-1
CASSPGTSGGAPGQFF
TGTGCCAGCAGTCCCGGGACTAGCGGGGGGGCCCCGGGGCAGTTCTTC
>TRBV28|.|.|TRBJ2-7
CASSLLPAGSYEQYF
TGTGCCAGCAGTTTACTGCCCGCAGGGTCCTACGAGCAGTACTTC
>TRBV2|.|.|TRBJ2-5
CATGKGRETQYF
TGTGCCACCGGGAAGGGTAGAGAGACCCAGTACTTC
>TRBV7-9|.|.|TRBJ2-5
CASSLEVGFGTGQETQYF
TGTGCCAGCAGCTTAGAAGTAGGGTTCGGGACTGGACAAGAGACCCAGTACTTC
>TRBV4-1|.|.|TRBJ1-1
CASSQDRRTYNVPNTEAFF
TGCGCCAGCAGCCAAGATAGGAGGACATACAATGTGCCGAACACTGAAGCTTTCTTT
>TRBV29-1|.|.|TRBJ1-5
CSVGVVNQPQHF
TGCAGCGTTGGGGTGGTCAATCAGCCCCAGCATTTT
>TRBV10-3|.|.|TRBJ1-6
CAISESPGRNNSPLHF
TGTGCCATCAGTGAGTCGCCCGGACGGAATAATTCACCCCTCCACTTT
>TRBV5-1|.|.|TRBJ2-3
CASSWSRTDTQYF
TGCGCCAGCAGCTGGTCCCGGACAGATACGCAGTATTTT
>TRBV9|.|.|TRBJ2-7
CASSAGGNEQYF
TGTGCCAGCAGCGCTGGGGGTAACGAGCAGTACTTC
>TRBV19|.|.|TRBJ1-4
CASRRQPNEKLFF
TGTGCCAGTAGAAGACAGCCTAATGAAAAACTGTTTTTT
>TRBV7-6|.|.|TRBJ2-1
CASSLRTAYNEQFF
TGTGCCAGCAGCTTGAGGACAGCTTACAATGAGCAGTTCTTC
>TRBV6-1|TRBD1|.|TRBJ2-1
CASSDQGAYNEQFF
TGTGCCAGCAGTGATCAGGGGGCCTACAATGAGCAGTTCTTC
>TRBV5-4|.|.|TRBJ1-3
CASSLAGTVSGNTIYF
TGTGCCAGCAGCTTGGCCGGGACGGTCTCTGGAAACACCATATATTTT
>TRBV30|.|.|TRBJ2-2
CAWRPEGPAGELFF
TGTGCCTGGAGACCGGAGGGGCCGGCCGGGGAGCTGTTTTTT
>TRBV28|.|once|TRBJ2-1
CASISSRSYNEQFF
TGTGCCAGCATTTCGTCAAGGTCCTACAATGAGCAGTTCTTC
>TRBV30|TRBD2|.|TRBJ2-5
CAWSVRTSGREATQYF
TGTGCCTGGAGCGTTAGGACTAGCGGGAGGGAGGCGACCCAGTACTTC
>TRBV29-1|.|.|TRBJ1-3
CSVEDPREVNTIYF
TGCAGCGTTGAAGATCCGCGAGAGGTTAACACCATATATTTT
>TRBV10-1|.|.|TRBJ2-7
CASSGGGSDREQYF
TGCGCCAGCAGTGGAGGAGGGAGCGATCGGGAGCAGTACTTC
>TRBV6-6|.|.|TRBJ2-2
CASRPPGKAVGELFF
TGTGCCAGCAGACCTCCCGGAAAGGCGGTCGGGGAGCTGTTTTTT
>TRBV9|TRBD2|once|TRBJ2-2
CASSVPRTSGNTGELFF
TGTGCCAGCAGCGTACCCCGGACTAGCGGGAACACCGGGGAGCTGTTTTTT
>TRBV18|TRBD1|.|TRBJ2-4
CASSPRSQQGSLAKNIQYF
TGTGCCAGCTCACCACGATCCCAACAGGGGAGCTTAGCCAAAAACATTCAGTACTTC
>TRBV11-2|.|.|TRBJ2-3
CASSSSGRGTDTQYF
TGTGCCAGCAGCTCCTCCGGCCGAGGGACAGATACGCAGTATTTT
>TRBV12-5|.|.|TRBJ1-1
CASGPMDLPEAFF
TGTGCTAGTGGTCCTATGGACCTACCTGAAGCTTTCTTT
>TRBV6-5|TRBD1|.|TRBJ2-7
CASSRTPGQGWEQYF
TGTGCCAGCAGTCGTACTCCGGGACAGGGATGGGAGCAGTACTTC
>TRBV28|TRBD2|.|TRBJ2-1
CASSFQRGGYNEQFF
TGTGCCAGCAGTTTCCAGCGGGGGGGCTACAATGAGCAGTTCTTC